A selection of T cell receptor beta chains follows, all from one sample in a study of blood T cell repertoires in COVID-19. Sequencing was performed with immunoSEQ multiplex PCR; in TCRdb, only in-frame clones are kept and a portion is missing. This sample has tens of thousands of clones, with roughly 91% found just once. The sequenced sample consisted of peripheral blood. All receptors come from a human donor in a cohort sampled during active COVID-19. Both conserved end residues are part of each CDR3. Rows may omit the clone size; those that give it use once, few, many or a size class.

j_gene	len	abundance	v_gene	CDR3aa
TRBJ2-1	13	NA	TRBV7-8	CASSLATVGEQFF
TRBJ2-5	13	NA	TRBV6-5	CASSYSSGESQYF
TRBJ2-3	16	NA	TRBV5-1	CASSSTGTTITDTQYF
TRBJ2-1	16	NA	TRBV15	CATSRDKQGAGNEQFF
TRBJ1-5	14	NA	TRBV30	CAWSVPRTNQPQHF
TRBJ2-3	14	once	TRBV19	CASKAGGPYDTQYF
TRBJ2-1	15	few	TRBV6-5	CASRRAASSYNEQFF
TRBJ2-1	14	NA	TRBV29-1	CSVTGGALNNEQFF
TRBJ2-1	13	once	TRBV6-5	CASSGTGGHEQFF
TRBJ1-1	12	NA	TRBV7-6	CASSRVDSEAFF
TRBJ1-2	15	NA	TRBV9	CASSVSGTVNYGYTF